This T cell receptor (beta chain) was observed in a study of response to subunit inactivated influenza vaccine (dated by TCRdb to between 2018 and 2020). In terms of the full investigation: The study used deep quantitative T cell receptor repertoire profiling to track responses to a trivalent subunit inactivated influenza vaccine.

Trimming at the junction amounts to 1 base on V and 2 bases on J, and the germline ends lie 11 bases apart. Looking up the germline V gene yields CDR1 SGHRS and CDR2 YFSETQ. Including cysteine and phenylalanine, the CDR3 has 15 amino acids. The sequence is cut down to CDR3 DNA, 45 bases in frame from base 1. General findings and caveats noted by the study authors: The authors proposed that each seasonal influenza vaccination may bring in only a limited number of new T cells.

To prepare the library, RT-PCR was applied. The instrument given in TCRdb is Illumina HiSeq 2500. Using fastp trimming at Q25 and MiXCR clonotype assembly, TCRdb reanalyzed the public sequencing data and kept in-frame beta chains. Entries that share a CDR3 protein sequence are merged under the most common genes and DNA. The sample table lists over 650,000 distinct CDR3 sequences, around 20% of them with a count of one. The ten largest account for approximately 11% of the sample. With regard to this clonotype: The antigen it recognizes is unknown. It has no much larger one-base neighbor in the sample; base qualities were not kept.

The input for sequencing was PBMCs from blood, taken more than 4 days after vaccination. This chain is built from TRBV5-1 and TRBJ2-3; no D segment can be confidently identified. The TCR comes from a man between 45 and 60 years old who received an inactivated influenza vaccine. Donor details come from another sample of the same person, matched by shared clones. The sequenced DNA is TGCGCCAGCAGCTTGAAAGGGCCGGACACAGATACGCAGTATTTT. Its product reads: CASSLKGPDTDTQYF.